Sequencing of this T cell receptor (beta chain) was carried out in a study of T cells in Graves' hyperthyroidism and ophthalmopathy. Across the study: Pretreatment peripheral blood was obtained at initial diagnosis. General study results and limits: In the blood, most expanded thyroid clonotypes above 0.001 appeared as well.

V was clipped by 3 bases and J by 0 bases, with 23 bases between them. Germline CDR1 and CDR2: LGHNT and FRNRAP. There are 19 residues in the CDR3. The table lists this clonotype with many counts. Its target is unknown. Amplification targeted TCR beta CDR3 regions from RNA transcripts. An initial round of RT-PCR targeting the TCR CDR3 relied on the HTBI primer set. TCRdb re-analysed the multiplex PCR reads in MiXCR, keeping a single row per CDR3 protein. Of about 500,000 distinct CDR3 sequences listed, about 15% are singletons. These patients, aged 18 to 65, had recently diagnosed hyperthyroidism lasting under 2 months. Diagnoses were established using clinical symptoms, serum thyroxine and TRAb, thyroid ultrasound and orbital computed tomography.

The sequenced sample was blood. This clonotype was obtained from a woman between 18 and 29 years old with Graves' hyperthyroidism. The chain uses TRBV12-5 and TRBJ1-1; D is perhaps TRBD1 (6 bases). DNA for the CDR3: TGTGCTAGTGGTTTCTTCACGAATCAGGGGAGGGTGGTGAACACTGAAGCTTTCTTT. Translation: CASGFFTNQGRVVNTEAFF.